What follows describes a single T cell receptor beta chain. Original analysis: From reference gene primer amplification, estimates of nucleated cell counts were derived. Clones were sequenced by immunoSEQ multiplex PCR, and TCRdb holds only the in-frame ones, with some missing. V and J calls plus clone size are reproduced from that table; the DNA served to infer D and trimming. The data show approximately 110,000 clones, approximately 90% seen once. The data belong to a study of blood T cell repertoires in COVID-19. V gave up 3 bases and J gave up 6 bases; unmatched junction bases: 11. CDR3 length: 15 amino acids. Germline V lookup: CDR1 MDHEN, CDR2 SYDVKM.

The chain combines TRBV28 with TRBJ2-7, with 7 positions matching TRBD1. The source of this sequence is a human donor in a cohort sampled during active COVID-19. The material sequenced was peripheral blood. The CDR3 bases are TGTGCCAGCAGTTTCCACAGGGGCGCCGTTGTCGAGCAGTACTTC. Amino acid sequence: CASSFHRGAVVEQYF.